Reported below is one T cell receptor (beta chain). The CDR3 contains 12 residues. Trimming at V came to 6 bases and at J to 6 bases, leaving 3 bases not matched to a gene. This entry belongs to a study of CD8 T cells in Susac syndrome. An amount of RNA that ranged from about 0.45 to 1 ug was reverse transcribed with random hexamers. immunoSEQ multiplex PCR amplified TCR beta CDR3 across 54 Vbeta, 13 Jbeta. TCRdb passed the immunoSEQ multiplex PCR reads through MiXCR, listing each CDR3 protein once. The sample holds about 69,000 distinct CDR3 sequences, around nine tenths seen once. Sequencing of TCR beta was carried out in blood CD8+ and CD4+ T cells. The multiple sclerosis controls consisted of treatment-naive patients with relapsing-remitting disease, either stable or active. CD8+ and CD4+ T cells were negatively isolated; TEMRA cells were FACS-enriched.

The specimen sequenced was CD8+ T cells from PBMCs. The receptor's source is a human donor with multiple sclerosis. This chain links TRBV12-3 or TRBV12-4 with TRBJ1-2; 8 bases are shared with TRBD1. The CDR3 nucleotides are TGTGCCAGCAGCTCAGGGGGCAATGGCTACACCTTC. Amino acids: CASSSGGNGYTF.